Each of the 27 T cell receptor beta chains below was sequenced from the same sample in a study of T cell responses to AZD1222 COVID-19 vaccine. The table came from immunoSEQ multiplex PCR; TCRdb's copy has only in-frame clones and leaves some out. The sample lists more than 120,000 clones, around 91% seen once, with over 8.5% in the top ten. The sample here was peripheral blood, taken 28 days after the second AZD1222 dose. The receptors come from an adult who received the AZD1222 COVID-19 vaccine.

The chain is built from TRBV9 and TRBJ2-3, with TRBD1 matching 8 bases. V was clipped by 1 base and J by 3 bases; unmatched bases: 7. The CDR3 has 16 amino acids. The germline gives CDR1 SGDLS, CDR2 YYNGEE. This CDR3 is CASSVTGQGATDTQYF. CDR3 nucleotide sequence: TGTGCCAGCAGCGTAACCGGACAGGGCGCAACAGATACGCAGTATTTT.

Of note for this clone: Other DNA sequences from this sample encode an identical CDR3 as well. The chain combines TRBV19 with TRBJ1-5; unclear D gene. Germline V CDR1 and CDR2: LNHDA, SQIVND (reference sequence). The CDR3 length is 14 residues. Between the trimmed V and J ends, which lost 2 bases and 2 bases, there was a span of 7 bases. Here the CDR3 reads CASSIRSGNQPQHF. CDR3 coding DNA: TGTGCCAGTAGTATAAGATCCGGCAATCAGCCCCAGCATTTT.

The chain carries TRBV19 and TRBJ2-4; D is possibly TRBD1 (6 bases). The CDR3 has 11 amino acids. Germline V CDR1 and CDR2: LNHDA, SQIVND (reference sequence). Trimming removed 6 bases from V and 7 bases from J, with 7 bases in between. The CDR3 is CASSRGNIQYF. As DNA, the CDR3 is TGTGCCAGTAGCAGGGGCAACATTCAGTACTTC.

The rearrangement uses TRBV14 and TRBJ1-5; no reliable D call. There are 13 residues in the CDR3. Trimming removed 1 base from V and 5 bases from J, with 6 bases in between. CDR1 and CDR2 (germline): SGHDN, FVKESK. This chain's CDR3 is CASSQGVDQPQHF. CDR3 DNA sequence: TGTGCCAGCAGCCAAGGGGTAGATCAGCCCCAGCATTTT.

The chain recombines TRBV3-1 (or the pseudogene TRBV3-2) with TRBJ1-2; possible D gene TRBD1, 5 bases. This CDR3 comprises 15 residues. V lost 0 bases and J lost 4, with 12 bases in between. Germline CDR1 LGHDT, CDR2 YNNKEL (reference sequence). This chain's CDR3 is CASSQDLGGVYGYTF. CDR3 sequence (DNA): TGTGCCAGCAGCCAAGATTTGGGGGGGGTCTATGGCTACACCTTC.

This chain links TRBV19 with TRBJ1-5; TRBD1 might be the D (5 bases). CDR3 length: 15 amino acids. Trimming removed 5 bases from V and 4 bases from J, with 15 bases in between. From germline, CDR1 is LNHDA and CDR2 SQIVND (reference sequence). CDR3 DNA sequence: TGTGCCAGTAGTTTCGGGGCATGGGGGAATCAGCCCCAGCATTTT. This codes for CASSFGAWGNQPQHF.

The chain recombines TRBV3-1 (or the pseudogene TRBV3-2) with TRBJ2-1; D unclear. The CDR3 length is 15 residues. In germline, CDR1 is LGHDT, CDR2 YNNKEL (reference sequence). V lost 0 bases and J lost 6, with 12 bases in between. The chain's CDR3 is CASSQDLMVGNEQFF. In DNA, the CDR3 is TGTGCCAGCAGCCAAGATTTGATGGTAGGCAATGAGCAGTTCTTC.

This clone was seen a handful of times. This chain uses TRBV9 with TRBJ1-1; 7 bases map to TRBD1. The CDR3 has 15 amino acids. CDR1 is SGDLS, CDR2 YYNGEE, per germline. V was clipped by 0 bases and J by 3 bases; unmatched bases: 5. In DNA form, the CDR3 reads TGTGCCAGCAGCGTAGGGAACAGGGGTTACACTGAAGCTTTCTTT. It encodes CASSVGNRGYTEAFF.

This clone was found a few times. The rearrangement links TRBV20-1 to TRBJ1-3; no definite D call. Trimming removed 6 bases from V and 4 bases from J, with 4 bases in between. Germline V lookup: CDR1 DFQATT, CDR2 SNEGSKA (reference sequence). This CDR3 contains 10 residues. CDR3 nucleotide sequence: TGCAGTGCCTACGGAAACACCATATATTTT. This encodes CSAYGNTIYF.

The gene calls are TRBV6-5 and TRBJ1-4, with D possibly being TRBD1 (6 bases). Between the trimmed V and J ends, which lost 6 bases and 7 bases, there was a span of 12 bases. The CDR3 loop spans 13 amino acids. Germline CDR1 reads MNHEY; CDR2 reads SVGAGI. The CDR3, as DNA: TGTGCCAGCAGCCAGGGGCCCGGTGAAAAACTGTTTTTT. Translated, it gives CASSQGPGEKLFF.

V and J are TRBV29-1 and TRBJ1-2; 8 bases are a match to TRBD1. Germline V gene lookup returns CDR1 SQVTM and CDR2 ANQGSEA. This CDR3 spans 14 amino acids. V shed 2 bases, J shed 2 bases, and the junction held 4 bases outside the gene matches. The CDR3 loop is CSVERTGKNYGYTF. The CDR3, as DNA: TGCAGCGTTGAACGGACAGGGAAAAACTATGGCTACACCTTC.

CDR3 residues: CATRGPLDRTWSGNTIYF. For the CDR3, the DNA is TGTGCCACCAGAGGCCCTTTGGACCGAACCTGGAGTGGAAACACCATATATTTT. J is TRBJ1-3 and V is TRBV24-1; D not certain. This CDR3 is built from 18 residues. The ends were cut back, 7 bases at V and 3 bases at J, with 24 bases in the middle. CDR1 and CDR2 from the germline V gene are KGHDR and SFDVKD.

The gene calls are TRBV6-6 and TRBJ1-2; 8 bases map to TRBD1. Germline V gene lookup returns CDR1 MNHNY and CDR2 SVGAGI (reference sequence). Unmatched junction bases numbered 14, after V lost 7 bases and J lost 7 bases. This CDR3 spans 15 amino acids. The CDR3 region is CASTQQGGALSGYTF. The DNA of the CDR3 is TGTGCCAGCACCCAACAGGGGGGGGCGCTCAGTGGCTACACCTTC.

In DNA, the CDR3 is TGTGCCAGCAATGACAGGGGGCAGGGCAATCAGCCCCAGCATTTT. This translates into CASNDRGQGNQPQHF. The chain combines TRBV2 with TRBJ1-5, with TRBD1 identical over 10 bases. CDR1 and CDR2 (germline): SNHLY, FYNNEI. This CDR3 region has 15 residues. The ends lost 7 bases at V and 2 bases at J; junction bases unmatched: 5. The full variable domain, rest sourced from reference TRBV2 and TRBJ1-5, is EPEVTQTPSHQVTQMGQEVILRCVPISNHLYFYWYRQILGQKVEFLVSFYNNEISEKSEIFDDQFSVERPDGSNFTLKIRSTKLEDSAMYFCASNDRGQGNQPQHFGDGTRLSIL.

This clone was recorded once. This sequence joins TRBV19 and TRBJ1-4, with D perhaps TRBD1 (5 bases). CDR1 and CDR2 from the germline V gene are LNHDA and SQIVND (reference sequence). The CDR3 loop spans 13 amino acids. V dropped 6 bases and J dropped 3 bases, with 8 bases sitting between them. The CDR3 spells CASRGTSNEKLFF. As DNA, the CDR3 is TGTGCCAGTAGGGGGACTTCTAATGAAAAACTGTTTTTT.

The rearrangement joins TRBV11-2 to TRBJ2-1, with 10 bases that match TRBD2. Germline-derived CDR1 and CDR2 are SGHAT and FQNNGV. V trimming: 1 base; J trimming: 6 bases; junction bases outside the gene matches: 6. The CDR3 has 16 amino acids. The CDR3 DNA reads TGTGCCAGCAGCTTAGCCCCTAGCGGGAGTAGCAATGAGCAGTTCTTC. Its translation is CASSLAPSGSSNEQFF.

V usage is TRBV20-1 and J usage is TRBJ1-1; no definite D call. The CDR3 consists of 10 residues. CDR1 DFQATT and CDR2 SNEGSKA come from the germline V gene (reference sequence). The CDR3 region is CSHTSEGAFF. Here the CDR3 DNA reads TGCAGCCACACCTCGGAGGGAGCTTTCTTT.

J is TRBJ2-5 and V is TRBV29-1; 9 bases align to TRBD1. The junction had 11 bases not matched to a gene; V was cut back by 7 bases and J by 2 bases. The germline V gene has CDR1 SQVTM and CDR2 ANQGSEA. This CDR3 has 15 amino acids. The CDR3 loop reads CSAKTGTGFQETQYF. The CDR3 DNA sequence: TGCAGCGCCAAAACGGGGACAGGGTTTCAAGAGACCCAGTACTTC.

The chain employs TRBV9 and TRBJ1-1, with a possible D match to TRBD1 (6 bases). Germline V gene data show CDR1 as SGDLS and CDR2 as YYNGEE. The ends were cut back, 4 bases at V and 3 bases at J, with 16 bases in the middle. The CDR3 loop spans 15 amino acids. CDR3 loop: CASSYPPGADTEAFF. The CDR3 coding sequence is TGTGCCAGCAGCTACCCCCCGGGGGCGGACACTGAAGCTTTCTTT.

J is TRBJ1-1 and V is TRBV28, with D hard to call. The CDR3 consists of 10 residues. Looked up from germline, CDR1 is MDHEN and CDR2 is SYDVKM. This CDR3 reads CAPEDTEAFF. CDR3 coding DNA: TGTGCTCCCGAGGACACTGAAGCTTTCTTT.

The rearrangement uses TRBV5-6 and TRBJ2-3; 9 positions agree with TRBD1. Losses at the gene ends were 0 bases for V and 3 bases for J; bases not matched to a gene: 11. The CDR3 length is 18 residues. CDR1 is SGHDT and CDR2 is YYEEEE in the germline V gene. CDR3 sequence reads: CASSLGIGGQGPTDTQYF. The DNA of the CDR3 is TGTGCCAGCAGCTTGGGGATAGGTGGACAGGGGCCGACAGATACGCAGTATTTT.

This sequence joins TRBV6-5 and TRBJ1-5; the D is unclear. Trimming removed 0 bases at V and 9 bases at J, with 12 bases between. Per germline, CDR1 MNHEY and CDR2 SVGAGI. The CDR3 has 14 residues. The CDR3 spells CASSYSGTQRPQHF. The CDR3 DNA is TGTGCCAGCAGTTACTCGGGCACCCAGAGGCCCCAGCATTTT.

The genes are TRBV30 and TRBJ1-1; D call uncertain. The CDR3 consists of 14 residues. Trimming removed 4 bases at V and 0 bases at J, with 12 bases between. Germline assignment: CDR1 GTSNPN and CDR2 SVGIG (reference sequence). CDR3 nucleotide sequence: TGTGCCTGGATTGCTCGGGGAATGAACACTGAAGCTTTCTTT. Protein sequence: CAWIARGMNTEAFF.

The rearrangement joins TRBV30 to TRBJ2-2; D is unresolved. Trimming took off 0 bases at V and 7 bases at J, with 3 bases between the two ends. Germline assignment: CDR1 GTSNPN and CDR2 SVGIG (reference sequence). The CDR3 loop spans 11 amino acids. The CDR3 bases are TGTGCCTGGAGTGTAAGCGGGGAGCTGTTTTTT. It is translated as CAWSVSGELFF.

The CDR3 DNA reads TGTGCCAGCAGCTTAAGGGGCAGGGGGCGAGATACGCAGTATTTT. Encoded protein: CASSLRGRGRDTQYF. The V and J genes are TRBV7-9 and TRBJ2-3, with 8 bases aligning to TRBD1. The CDR3 contains 15 residues. Per the germline V gene, CDR1 is SEHNR and CDR2 is FQNEAQ (reference sequence). The trim removed 2 bases at V and 5 bases at J, leaving 6 bases unmatched.

This clone was detected a few times. The CDR3 bases are TGTGCCAGCAGTTTTGGACTAGCGGGAGGTGACGAGCAGTACTTC. This sequence encodes CASSFGLAGGDEQYF. The chain links TRBV27 to TRBJ2-7, with 14 bases fitting TRBD2. J gave up 5 bases and V 3 bases, and 3 bases lay outside the gene matches. CDR1 is MNHEY, CDR2 SMNVEV, per germline (reference sequence). CDR3 length: 15 amino acids.

The chain combines TRBV18 with TRBJ1-2; 8 bases are shared with TRBD1. Germline CDR1 and CDR2: KGHSH and LQKENI. The V and J ends lost 7 bases and 4 bases, in that order; junction bases with no gene match: 8. This CDR3 is 14 amino acids long. CDR3 in amino acids: CASLPQGATYGYTF. The CDR3 nucleotides are TGTGCCAGCTTACCCCAGGGGGCGACCTATGGCTACACCTTC.